This is a list of T cell receptor beta chains from one sample in a study of T-cell memory formation after mild COVID-19. TCRdb processed the 5' RACE reads anew with MiXCR; each CDR3 protein has one entry. The sample has a few hundred thousand distinct CDR3 sequences; more than 20% are singletons. The sequencing sample was made of PBMCs or a T cell subset sorted from them (not recorded which). Receptors were obtained from an adult woman who had mild COVID-19 (a few samples of this study predate the infection). Cell type and time point are not known. Both conserved end residues are part of each CDR3. D genes are given only for firm matches. For some rows the clone size is stated as once, few or many, or as a class when expanded; others skip it.

j_call,d_call,clone_size,v_call,cdr3_nt,cdr3_aa
TRBJ2-2,.,.,TRBV11-2,TGTGCCAGCAGCCCTCCGGGGTTCAACACCGGGGAGCTGTTTTTT,CASSPPGFNTGELFF
TRBJ2-1,.,few,TRBV12-3/TRBV12-4,TGTGCCAGCAGTTTGGGCGATAGCGGTGTTGAGCAGTTCTTC,CASSLGDSGVEQFF
TRBJ2-7,TRBD1,many,TRBV13,TGTGCCAGCAGCTTAGGGACAGGGGGTAGCGAGCAGTACTTC,CASSLGTGGSEQYF
TRBJ2-1,TRBD1,.,TRBV7-2,TGTGCCAGCAGCTTAGTCAGGGGGCGAGATGAGCAGTTCTTC,CASSLVRGRDEQFF
TRBJ2-5,.,.,TRBV29-1,TGCAGCGTTGAAGGGGGAATTGGAGGGGGCAGTTTGTGGCAAGAGACCCAGTACTTC,CSVEGGIGGGSLWQETQYF
TRBJ2-3,.,.,TRBV30,TGTGCCTGGAGTGTAGTTGAACGTGGCGATACGCAGTATTTT,CAWSVVERGDTQYF
TRBJ2-7,.,few,TRBV5-4,TGTGCCACCCAGTCGGAGTCCTCCTACGAGCAGTACTTC,CATQSESSYEQYF
TRBJ1-3,.,.,TRBV4-2,TGTGCCAGCAGCCTTCCGCGGGCAGGGCCTGGAAACACCATATATTTT,CASSLPRAGPGNTIYF
TRBJ2-7,TRBD1,.,TRBV7-9,TGTGCCAGCCTGTACGGGACAGGGGACGAGCAGTACTTC,CASLYGTGDEQYF
TRBJ1-1,.,once,TRBV6-2/TRBV6-3,TGTGCCAGCAGTCCCTTGGGACGGAACACTGAAGCTTTCTTT,CASSPLGRNTEAFF
TRBJ2-2,TRBD2,.,TRBV7-9,TGTGCCAGCAGCCGGCGGGGAGGGCTCGGCACCGGGGAGCTGTTTTTT,CASSRRGGLGTGELFF
TRBJ2-7,TRBD2,.,TRBV6-5,TGTGCCAGCAGTTACATGACTAGCGGTTCAGACGAGCAGTACTTC,CASSYMTSGSDEQYF
TRBJ1-4,TRBD1,.,TRBV19,TGTGCCAGTAGTACGACAGGGGGCGTTGAAAAACTGTTTTTT,CASSTTGGVEKLFF
TRBJ2-7,.,.,TRBV5-1,TGCGCCAGCAGCTTCGATGGAACCCGCTACGAGCAGTACTTC,CASSFDGTRYEQYF
TRBJ2-1,TRBD1,.,TRBV9,TGTGCCAGCAGCGAGGACAGGGGGGGATACAATGAGCAGTTCTTC,CASSEDRGGYNEQFF
TRBJ1-1,.,.,TRBV6-1,TGTGCCAGCAGTGAAGATGCAGAGAACACTGAAGCTTTCTTT,CASSEDAENTEAFF
TRBJ2-2,TRBD2,few,TRBV6-5,TGTGCCAGCAGTTATTATGGGACTAGCGGGAGTACGACCGGGGAGCTGTTTTTT,CASSYYGTSGSTTGELFF
TRBJ2-7,.,few,TRBV7-9,TGTGCCAGCAGCTTACAGGGGTTCTCCTACGAGCAGTACTTC,CASSLQGFSYEQYF
TRBJ1-3,.,many,TRBV11-2,TGTGCCAGCAGCTTAGGTGACACGGTTGTCGGCACCATATATTTT,CASSLGDTVVGTIYF
TRBJ2-1,.,.,TRBV15,TGTGCCACCAGCAGAGATCAGGCAGCTTTTGAGCAGTTCTTC,CATSRDQAAFEQFF
TRBJ1-2,TRBD1,.,TRBV6-5,TGTGCCAGCAGTTACGATACAGGGGGTCGTGGCTACACCTTC,CASSYDTGGRGYTF
TRBJ2-3,.,few,TRBV20-1,TGCAGTGCTAGAATGGGACGCTCGCTCTTTACGCAGTATTTT,CSARMGRSLFTQYF
TRBJ2-3,.,few,TRBV5-1,TGCGCCAGCAGCTTGGATACAGGGATATGGTTACAGGGACGCACAACCACAGATACGCAGTATTTT,CASSLDTGIWLQGRTTTDTQYF
TRBJ1-1,.,.,TRBV6-5,TGTGCCAGCAGTTATGGGGAAACTGAAGCTTTCTTT,CASSYGETEAFF
TRBJ1-4,.,few,TRBV30,TGTGCCTGGAGTGCCCGGACATCTGAAAAACTGTTTTTT,CAWSARTSEKLFF
TRBJ2-1,.,.,TRBV20-1,TGCAGTGCGGCAGAGGCTACTACGGGCAATGAGCAGTTCTTC,CSAAEATTGNEQFF
TRBJ2-1,TRBD1,.,TRBV7-9,TGTGCCAGCAGTCTCCAGGGACAGTTGTCCTACAATGAGCAGTTCTTC,CASSLQGQLSYNEQFF
TRBJ2-6,.,.,TRBV4-3,TGCGCCAGCAGCCAAGAGGGGGCTACTGGGGCCAACGTCCTGACTTTC,CASSQEGATGANVLTF
TRBJ1-3,.,many,TRBV10-3,TGTGCCATCACGAGGGAGCCTGGAAACACCATATATTTT,CAITREPGNTIYF
TRBJ2-1,.,many,TRBV7-2,TGTGCCAGCAGCTCGACCTCCGGGCGTACCCATGAGCAGTTCTTC,CASSSTSGRTHEQFF
TRBJ2-7,.,once,TRBV11-1,TGTGCCAGCAGCTTACACAGGGATACCTACGAGCAGTACTTC,CASSLHRDTYEQYF
TRBJ2-3,TRBD2,few,TRBV27,TGTGCCAGCAGTTACTCGACTAGCGGGAGTCCAGATACGCAGTATTTT,CASSYSTSGSPDTQYF
TRBJ2-2,TRBD1,few,TRBV4-2,TGTGCCAGCAGCCAAGAACAGGGGACAGCGAACACCGGGGAGCTGTTTTTT,CASSQEQGTANTGELFF